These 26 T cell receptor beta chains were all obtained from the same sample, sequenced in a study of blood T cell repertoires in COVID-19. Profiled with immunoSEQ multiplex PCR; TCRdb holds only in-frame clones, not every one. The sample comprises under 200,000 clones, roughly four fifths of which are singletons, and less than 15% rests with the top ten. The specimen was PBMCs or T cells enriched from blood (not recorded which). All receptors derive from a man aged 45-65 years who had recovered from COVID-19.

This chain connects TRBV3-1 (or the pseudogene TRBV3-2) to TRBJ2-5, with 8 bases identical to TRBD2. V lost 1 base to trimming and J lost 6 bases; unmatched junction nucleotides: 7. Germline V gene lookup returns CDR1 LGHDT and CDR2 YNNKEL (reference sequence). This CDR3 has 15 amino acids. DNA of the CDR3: TGTGCCAGCAGCCAAGGGCCAGCGGGGGAAAAGACCCAGTACTTC. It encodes CASSQGPAGEKTQYF.

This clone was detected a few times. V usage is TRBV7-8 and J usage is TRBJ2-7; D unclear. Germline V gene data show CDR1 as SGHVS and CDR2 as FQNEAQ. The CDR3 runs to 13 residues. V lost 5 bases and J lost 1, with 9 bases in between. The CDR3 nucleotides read TGTGCCAGCAGCCCTGACGGGTCCTACGAGCAGTACTTC. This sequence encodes CASSPDGSYEQYF. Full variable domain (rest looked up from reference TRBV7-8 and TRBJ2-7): GAGVSQSPRYKVAKRGQDVALRCDPISGHVSLFWYQQALGQGPEFLTYFQNEAQLDKSGLPSDRFFAERPEGSVSTLKIQRTQQEDSAVYLCASSPDGSYEQYFGPGTRLTVT.

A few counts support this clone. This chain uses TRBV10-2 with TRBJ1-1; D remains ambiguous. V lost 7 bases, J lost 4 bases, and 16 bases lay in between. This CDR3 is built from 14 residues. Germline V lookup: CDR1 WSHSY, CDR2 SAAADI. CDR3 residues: CASTLAPGSTEAFF. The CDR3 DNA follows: TGCGCCAGCACCCTGGCCCCGGGAAGCACTGAAGCTTTCTTT.

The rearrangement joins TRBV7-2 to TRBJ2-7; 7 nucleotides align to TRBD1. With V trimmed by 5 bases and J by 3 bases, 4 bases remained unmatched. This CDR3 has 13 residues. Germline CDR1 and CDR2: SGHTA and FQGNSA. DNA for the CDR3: TGTGCCAGCAGCCCGACAGGGTTCTACGAGCAGTACTTC. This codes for CASSPTGFYEQYF.

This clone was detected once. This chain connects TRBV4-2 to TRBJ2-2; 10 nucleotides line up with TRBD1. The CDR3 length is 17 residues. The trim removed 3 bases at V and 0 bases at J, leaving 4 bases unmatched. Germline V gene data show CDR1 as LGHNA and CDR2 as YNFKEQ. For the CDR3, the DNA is TGTGCCAGCAGCCACGGGACAGGGGCACCGAACACCGGGGAGCTGTTTTTT. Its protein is CASSHGTGAPNTGELFF.

CDR3: CSVEVEEEYEQYF. The CDR3, as DNA: TGCAGCGTTGAAGTTGAGGAGGAGTACGAGCAGTACTTC. This chain connects TRBV29-1 to TRBJ2-7; D is perhaps TRBD2 (5 bases). The CDR3 sequence is 13 residues long. Germline-derived CDR1 and CDR2 are SQVTM and ANQGSEA. The V end lost 1 base, the J end lost 4 bases, and 11 bases lay between the germline ends.

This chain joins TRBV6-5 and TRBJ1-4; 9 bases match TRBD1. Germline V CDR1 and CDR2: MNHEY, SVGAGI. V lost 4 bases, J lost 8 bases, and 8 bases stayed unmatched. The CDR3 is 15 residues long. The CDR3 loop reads CASSWGDRAGEKLFF. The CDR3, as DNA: TGTGCCAGCAGTTGGGGGGACAGGGCAGGGGAAAAACTGTTTTTT.

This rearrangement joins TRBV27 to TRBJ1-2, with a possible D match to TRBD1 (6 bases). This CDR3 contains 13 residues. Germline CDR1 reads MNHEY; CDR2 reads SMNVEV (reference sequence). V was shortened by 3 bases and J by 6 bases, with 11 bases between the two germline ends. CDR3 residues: CASSFAGVNGYTF. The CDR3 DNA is TGTGCCAGCAGTTTCGCAGGGGTCAATGGCTACACCTTC.

CDR3 bases: TGTGCCAGCAGCTTAGAGTTGGGACAGGGACGGAGCAATCAGCCCCAGCATTTT. It translates to CASSLELGQGRSNQPQHF. The chain combines TRBV13 with TRBJ1-5, with TRBD1 identical over 9 bases. The germline V gene has CDR1 PRHDT and CDR2 FYEKMQ (reference sequence). The CDR3 is 18 residues long. V gave up 1 base and J gave up 1 base; unmatched junction bases: 8.

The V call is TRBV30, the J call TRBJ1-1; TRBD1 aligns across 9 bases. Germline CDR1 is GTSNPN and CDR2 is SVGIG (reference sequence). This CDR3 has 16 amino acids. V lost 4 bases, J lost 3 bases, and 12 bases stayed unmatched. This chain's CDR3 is CAWTPGQGIGDTEAFF. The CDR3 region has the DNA TGTGCCTGGACCCCGGGACAGGGAATAGGTGACACTGAAGCTTTCTTT.

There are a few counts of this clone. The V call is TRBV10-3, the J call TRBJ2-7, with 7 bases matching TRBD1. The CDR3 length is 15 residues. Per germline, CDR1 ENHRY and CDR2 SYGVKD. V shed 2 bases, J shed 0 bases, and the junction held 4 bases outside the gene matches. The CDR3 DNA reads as TGTGCCATCAGTGAGAGAGGGGGCAGCTCCTACGAGCAGTACTTC. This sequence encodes CAISERGGSSYEQYF.

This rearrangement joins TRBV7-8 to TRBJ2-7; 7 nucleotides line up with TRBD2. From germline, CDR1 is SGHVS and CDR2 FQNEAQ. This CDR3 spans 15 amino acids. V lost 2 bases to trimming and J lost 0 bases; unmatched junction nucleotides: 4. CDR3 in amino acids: CASSLREGTSYEQYF. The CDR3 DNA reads TGTGCCAGCAGCTTAAGGGAGGGGACCTCCTACGAGCAGTACTTC.

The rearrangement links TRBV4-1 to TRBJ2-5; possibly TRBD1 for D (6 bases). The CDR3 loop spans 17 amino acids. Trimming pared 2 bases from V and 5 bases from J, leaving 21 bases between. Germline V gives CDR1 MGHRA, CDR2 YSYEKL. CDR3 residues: CASSQRDKRLDQETQYF. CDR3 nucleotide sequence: TGCGCCAGCAGCCAAAGGGACAAGAGATTGGATCAGGAGACCCAGTACTTC.

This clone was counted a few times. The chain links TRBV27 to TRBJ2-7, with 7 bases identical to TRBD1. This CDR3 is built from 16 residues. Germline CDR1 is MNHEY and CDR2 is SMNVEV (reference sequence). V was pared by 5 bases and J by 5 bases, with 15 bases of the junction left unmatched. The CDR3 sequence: CASSPYHRQGTDEQYF. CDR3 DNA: TGTGCCAGCAGTCCTTACCATCGACAGGGAACAGACGAGCAGTACTTC.

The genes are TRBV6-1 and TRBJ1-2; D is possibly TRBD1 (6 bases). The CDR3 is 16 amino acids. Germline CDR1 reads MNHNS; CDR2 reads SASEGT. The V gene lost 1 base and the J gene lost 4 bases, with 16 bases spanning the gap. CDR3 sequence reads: CASSEGPTGGPYGYTF. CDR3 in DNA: TGTGCCAGCAGTGAAGGGCCGACAGGTGGACCCTATGGCTACACCTTC.

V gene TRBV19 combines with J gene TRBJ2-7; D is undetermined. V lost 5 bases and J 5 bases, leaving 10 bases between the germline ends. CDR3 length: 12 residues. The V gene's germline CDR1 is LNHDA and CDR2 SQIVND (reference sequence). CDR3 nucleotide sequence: TGTGCCAGTAGTGTATCTAGTAACGAGCAGTACTTC. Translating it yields CASSVSSNEQYF.

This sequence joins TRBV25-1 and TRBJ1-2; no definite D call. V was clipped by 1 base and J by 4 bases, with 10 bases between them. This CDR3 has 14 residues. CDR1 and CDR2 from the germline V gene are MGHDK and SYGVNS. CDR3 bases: TGTGCCAGCAGTGAATCCCTTGGCGGCTATGGCTACACCTTC. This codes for CASSESLGGYGYTF.

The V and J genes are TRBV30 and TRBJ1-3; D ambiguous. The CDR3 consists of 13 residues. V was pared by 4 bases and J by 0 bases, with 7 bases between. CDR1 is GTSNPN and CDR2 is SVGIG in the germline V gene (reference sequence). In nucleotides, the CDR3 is TGTGCCTGGAATCTTAACTCTGGAAACACCATATATTTT. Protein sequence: CAWNLNSGNTIYF.

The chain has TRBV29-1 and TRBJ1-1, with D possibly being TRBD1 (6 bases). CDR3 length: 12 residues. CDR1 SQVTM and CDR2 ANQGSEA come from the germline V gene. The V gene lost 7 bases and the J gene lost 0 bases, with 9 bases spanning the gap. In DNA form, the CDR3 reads TGCAGCGGAAGGGGGTTGAACACTGAAGCTTTCTTT. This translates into CSGRGLNTEAFF.

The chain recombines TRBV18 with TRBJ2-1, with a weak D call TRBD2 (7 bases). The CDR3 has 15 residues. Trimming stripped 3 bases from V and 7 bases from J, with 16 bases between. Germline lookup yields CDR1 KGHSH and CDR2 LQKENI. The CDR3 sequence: CASSPGGGAANEQFF. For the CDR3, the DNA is TGTGCCAGCTCACCCGGTGGGGGGGCCGCGAATGAGCAGTTCTTC.

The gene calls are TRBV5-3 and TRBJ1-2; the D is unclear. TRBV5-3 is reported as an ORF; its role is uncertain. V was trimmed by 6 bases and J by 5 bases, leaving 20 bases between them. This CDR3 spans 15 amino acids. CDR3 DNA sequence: TGTGCCAGAACCCGGTGGCGGCCCGAGTGGTATGGCTACACCTTC. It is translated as CARTRWRPEWYGYTF.

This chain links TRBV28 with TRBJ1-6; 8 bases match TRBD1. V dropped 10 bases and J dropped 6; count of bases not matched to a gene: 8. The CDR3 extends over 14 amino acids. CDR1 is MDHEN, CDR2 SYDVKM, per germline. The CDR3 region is CATRPQGGNSPLHF. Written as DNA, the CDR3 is TGTGCCACCCGGCCACAGGGGGGTAATTCACCCCTCCACTTT.

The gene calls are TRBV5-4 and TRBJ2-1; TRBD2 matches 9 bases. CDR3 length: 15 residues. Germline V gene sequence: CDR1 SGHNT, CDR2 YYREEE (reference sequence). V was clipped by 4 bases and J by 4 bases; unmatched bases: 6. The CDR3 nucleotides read TGTGCCAGCAGCACGGCTAGCGGGGTTTACAATGAGCAGTTCTTC. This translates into CASSTASGVYNEQFF.

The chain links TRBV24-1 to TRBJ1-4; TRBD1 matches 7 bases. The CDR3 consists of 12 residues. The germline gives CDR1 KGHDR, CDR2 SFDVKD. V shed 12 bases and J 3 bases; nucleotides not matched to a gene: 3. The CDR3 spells CAVQGSNEKLFF. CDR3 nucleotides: TGTGCCGTACAGGGGTCTAATGAAAAACTGTTTTTT.

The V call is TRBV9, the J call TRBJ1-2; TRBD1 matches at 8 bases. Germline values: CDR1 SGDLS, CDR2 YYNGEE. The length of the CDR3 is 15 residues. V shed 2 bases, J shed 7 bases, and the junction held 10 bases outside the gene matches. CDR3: CASSVDRGGLSGYTF. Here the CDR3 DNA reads TGTGCCAGCAGCGTTGACAGGGGAGGTCTAAGTGGCTACACCTTC.

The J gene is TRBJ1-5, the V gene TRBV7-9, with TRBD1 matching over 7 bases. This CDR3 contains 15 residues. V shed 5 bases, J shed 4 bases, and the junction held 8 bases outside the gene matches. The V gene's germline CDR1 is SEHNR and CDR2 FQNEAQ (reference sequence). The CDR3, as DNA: TGTGCCAGCAGCCTGACAGGGCTGGGGAATCAGCCCCAGCATTTT. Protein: CASSLTGLGNQPQHF. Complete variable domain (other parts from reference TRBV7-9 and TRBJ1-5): DTGVSQNPRHKITKRGQNVTFRCDPISEHNRLYWYRQTLGQGPEFLTYFQNEAQLEKSRLLSDRFSAERPKGSFSTLEIQRTEQGDSAMYLCASSLTGLGNQPQHFGDGTRLSIL.